The TCR beta chain under discussion was sequenced for a study of T-cell reconstitution after alpha-beta-depleted transplantation in children. The germline CDR1 and CDR2 sequences are SGHKS and YYEKEE (reference sequence). The CDR3 is made up of 13 amino acids. The V end was cut by 4 bases, the J end by 3 bases, with 11 bases between. A TCRbeta library incorporating unique molecular identifiers was prepared. MiXCR, applied by TCRdb to the PCR reads, yields one record per CDR3 protein. The sample includes under 100,000 distinct CDR3 sequences, 15% to 17% of them seen just once. General study findings and limits: From surviving recipient T cells and thymic progenitors came the high day-60 TCRbeta diversity observed in some patients.

About this clonotype: What it binds is unknown.

The sequence derives from a male patient under 10 years old who had a stem cell transplant for acute lymphoblastic leukemia, so the T cells may come from the graft donor. The sample was PBMCs, mostly from graft donor cells, taken 180 days after TCRalphabeta/CD19-depleted stem cell transplant. The genes are TRBV5-5 and TRBJ2-7; TRBD1 might be the D (5 bases). CDR3: CASSQGWDYEQYF. The CDR3 region has the DNA TGTGCCAGCAGCCAGGGTTGGGACTACGAGCAGTACTTC.